Listed here are 8 T cell receptor beta chains from one sample, sequenced in a study of T cell responses to AZD1222 COVID-19 vaccine. Assay used: immunoSEQ multiplex PCR; TCRdb lists only in-frame clones, some missing. The sample includes about 130,000 clones, approximately 90% of them seen just once. The material was peripheral blood, obtained on day 0 of AZD1222 vaccination. The receptor source for this set is an adult in good health.

The rearrangement joins TRBV18 to TRBJ2-2; D gene unclear. The CDR3 extends over 15 amino acids. Germline lookup yields CDR1 KGHSH and CDR2 LQKENI. V shed 2 bases and J shed 6 bases, with 13 bases lying between them. The CDR3 region is CASSPSVDAPGELFF. The CDR3 bases are TGTGCCAGCTCACCAAGTGTGGACGCCCCCGGGGAGCTGTTTTTT.

The chain combines TRBV5-1 with TRBJ1-1; D ambiguous. Germline CDR1 and CDR2: SGHRS and YFSETQ. Trimming took 0 bases from V and 5 from J, leaving 14 bases between them. The CDR3 has 15 residues. CDR3: CASSLAGVLGTEAFF. In DNA form, the CDR3 reads TGCGCCAGCAGCTTGGCCGGGGTTTTGGGGACTGAAGCTTTCTTT.

This chain uses TRBV28 with TRBJ1-1; 8 bases are a match to TRBD1. The CDR3 runs 14 residues. In germline, CDR1 is MDHEN, CDR2 SYDVKM. J lost 1 base, V lost 6 bases, and 4 bases had no gene match. The CDR3 region has the DNA TGTGCCAGCAGCATAACAGGGGGGAACACTGAAGCTTTCTTT. Protein product: CASSITGGNTEAFF.

This sequence joins TRBV4-1 and TRBJ1-4; 7 bases are shared with TRBD1. Germline V CDR1 and CDR2: MGHRA, YSYEKL. The CDR3 runs 17 residues. J was trimmed by 8 bases and V by 1 base; bases with no gene match: 13. The CDR3 bases are TGCGCCAGCAGCCAAGGATCAGGAGGGGGCTTTTGGGAAAAACTGTTTTTT. Protein product: CASSQGSGGGFWEKLFF.

This sequence joins TRBV6-4 and TRBJ2-1, with 9 positions matching TRBD2. Germline-derived CDR1 and CDR2 are MRHNA and SNTAGT. V shed 4 bases and J 7 bases; nucleotides not matched to a gene: 17. The CDR3 is 18 amino acids. DNA of the CDR3: TGTGCCAGCAGTGTCTCAGCGGGGGGCGGGATAGGAGGGAATGAGCAGTTCTTC. Translating gives CASSVSAGGGIGGNEQFF.

The chain is built from TRBV2 and TRBJ2-5, with no clear D. The CDR3 spans 13 residues. Per germline, CDR1 SNHLY and CDR2 FYNNEI. With 5 bases removed from V and 7 bases from J, the gap between germline ends came to 14 bases. The CDR3 reads CASSPASDGTQYF. CDR3 sequence (DNA): TGTGCCAGCAGTCCAGCCTCGGACGGGACCCAGTACTTC.

This chain links TRBV2 with TRBJ1-1; the D gene is possibly TRBD1 (6 bases). Germline assignment: CDR1 SNHLY and CDR2 FYNNEI. Trimming cost V 5 bases and J 4 bases, with 14 bases left between them. The CDR3 extends over 14 amino acids. The CDR3 is CASSFTGTSTEAFF. The CDR3 nucleotides read TGTGCCAGCAGTTTTACCGGGACAAGCACTGAAGCTTTCTTT. The full variable domain, rest sourced from reference TRBV2 and TRBJ1-1, is EPEVTQTPSHQVTQMGQEVILRCVPISNHLYFYWYRQILGQKVEFLVSFYNNEISEKSEIFDDQFSVERPDGSNFTLKIRSTKLEDSAMYFCASSFTGTSTEAFFGQGTRLTVV.

The chain recombines TRBV10-3 with TRBJ1-2; tentatively, D is TRBD1 (6 bases). The ends were cut back, 5 bases at V and 4 bases at J, with 14 bases in the middle. The CDR3 extends over 14 amino acids. CDR1 is ENHRY and CDR2 is SYGVKD in the germline V gene. The CDR3, as DNA: TGTGCCATCAGTCAGGCGGGACAACTCTATGGCTACACCTTC. Amino acid sequence: CAISQAGQLYGYTF.